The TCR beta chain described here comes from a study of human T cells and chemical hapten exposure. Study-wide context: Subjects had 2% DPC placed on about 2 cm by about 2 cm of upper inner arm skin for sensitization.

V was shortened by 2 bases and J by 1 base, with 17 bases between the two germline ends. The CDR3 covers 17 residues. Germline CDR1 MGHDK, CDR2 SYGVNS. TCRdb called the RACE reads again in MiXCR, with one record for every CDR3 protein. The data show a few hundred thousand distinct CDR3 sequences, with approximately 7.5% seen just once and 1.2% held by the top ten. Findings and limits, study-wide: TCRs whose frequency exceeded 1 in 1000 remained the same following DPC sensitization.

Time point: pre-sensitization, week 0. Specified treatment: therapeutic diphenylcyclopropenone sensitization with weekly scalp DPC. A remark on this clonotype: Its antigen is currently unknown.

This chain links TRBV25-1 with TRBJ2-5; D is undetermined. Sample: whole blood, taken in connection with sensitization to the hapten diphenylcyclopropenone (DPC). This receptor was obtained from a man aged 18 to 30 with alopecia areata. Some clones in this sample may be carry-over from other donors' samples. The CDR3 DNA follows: TGTGCCAGCAGTGAAGGGGATTGGGTAATGGCCCAAGAGACCCAGTACTTC. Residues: CASSEGDWVMAQETQYF.